This T cell receptor (beta chain) was identified in a study of monozygotic twins with inflammatory bowel disease. The CDR3 sequence is 16 residues long. From germline, CDR1 is SGHNT and CDR2 YENEEA. Each CDR3 protein gets one entry in TCRdb, which reprocessed the 5' RACE reads and gives no DNA. The sample table sets out around 370,000 distinct CDR3 sequences. On this clonotype itself: Antigen specificity is unknown.

The study, taken as a whole, reports: Among patients, repertoires may have gained variability from differing immunosuppressive treatments.

The chain uses TRBV11-3 and TRBJ2-1; without DNA, the TCRdb call of TRBD1 cannot be checked. The sequence came from a human donor with ulcerative colitis or Crohn's disease, or a healthy co-twin of an affected twin (not recorded which). The specimen sequenced was blood. This CDR3 is CASSPWGGGGHDEQFF.